This T cell receptor (beta chain) comes out of a study of tumor-infiltrating lymphocytes in primary liver carcinoma. Across the whole study: Between roughly 4 and 11 cm across, the tumors were all of stage T1-T3 N0M0.

Making TCR beta cDNA involved 400 to 600 ng total RNA and a constant-region primer. Libraries of TCR beta came from three nested multiplex PCR rounds with slightly modified ARM-PCR. A C-beta reverse primer and TRBV1-TRBV30 forward primers served in each of the first two PCR rounds, at 10 cycles apiece. TCRdb called the multiplex PCR reads again in MiXCR, with one record for every CDR3 protein. The sample has a few hundred thousand distinct CDR3 sequences, almost 60% seen once. A single count supports this clonotype. The antigen is not known. Germline DNA was also extracted, while the blood RNA originated from unsorted whole blood. At sampling, these chronic HBV carriers had received no treatment. Germline lookup yields CDR1 LGHNA and CDR2 YSLEER. This CDR3 is built from 16 residues. J lost 3 bases, V lost 0 bases, and 3 bases had no gene match. Regarding the study as a whole: Tumors carried a top-250-clone fraction significantly exceeding that of blood (p = 0.039).

V is TRBV4-3 and J is TRBJ2-1, with 9 bases aligning to TRBD1. Material: peripheral blood. The source of this sequence is a woman in her twenties or thirties with primary liver carcinoma and hepatitis B virus infection. CDR3 DNA sequence: TGCGCCAGCAGCCAAGAGGCGGACAGGGGCTACAATGAGCAGTTCTTC. Amino acid sequence: CASSQEADRGYNEQFF.